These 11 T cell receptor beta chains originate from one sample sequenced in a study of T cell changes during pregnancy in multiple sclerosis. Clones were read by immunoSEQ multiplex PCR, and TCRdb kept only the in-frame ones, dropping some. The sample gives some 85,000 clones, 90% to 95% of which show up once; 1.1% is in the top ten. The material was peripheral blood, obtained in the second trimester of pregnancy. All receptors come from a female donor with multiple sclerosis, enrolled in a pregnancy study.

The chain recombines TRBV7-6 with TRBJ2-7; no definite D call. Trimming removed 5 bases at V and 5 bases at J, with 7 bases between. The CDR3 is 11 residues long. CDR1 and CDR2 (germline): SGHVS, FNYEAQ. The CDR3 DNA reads TGTGCCAGCAGCCTTAGCAACGAGCAGTACTTC. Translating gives CASSLSNEQYF.

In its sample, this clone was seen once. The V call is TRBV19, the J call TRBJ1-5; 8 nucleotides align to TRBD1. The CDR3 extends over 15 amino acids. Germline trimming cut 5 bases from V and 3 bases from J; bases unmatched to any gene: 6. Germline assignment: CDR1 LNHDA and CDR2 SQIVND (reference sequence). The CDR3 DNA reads TGTGCCAGTAGTCTCTGGACAGGGAACAATCAGCCCCAGCATTTT. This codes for CASSLWTGNNQPQHF.

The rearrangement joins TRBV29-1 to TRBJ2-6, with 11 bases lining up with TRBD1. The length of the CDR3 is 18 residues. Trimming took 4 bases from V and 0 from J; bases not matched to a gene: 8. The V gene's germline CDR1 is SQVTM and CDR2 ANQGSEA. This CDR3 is CSVALGGTGGSGANVLTF. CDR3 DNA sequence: TGCAGCGTTGCATTGGGGGGGACAGGGGGCTCTGGGGCCAACGTCCTGACTTTC.

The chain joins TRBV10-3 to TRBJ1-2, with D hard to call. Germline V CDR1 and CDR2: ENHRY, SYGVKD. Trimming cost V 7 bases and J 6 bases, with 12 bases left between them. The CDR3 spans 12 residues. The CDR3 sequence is CAINLDGDGYTF. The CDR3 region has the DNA TGTGCCATCAACCTGGACGGGGATGGCTACACCTTC.

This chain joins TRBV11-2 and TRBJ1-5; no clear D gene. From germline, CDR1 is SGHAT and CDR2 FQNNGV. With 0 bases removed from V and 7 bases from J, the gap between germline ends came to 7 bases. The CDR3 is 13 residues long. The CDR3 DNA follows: TGTGCCAGCAGCTTAGATCAGGCCCAGCCCCAGCATTTT. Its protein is CASSLDQAQPQHF.

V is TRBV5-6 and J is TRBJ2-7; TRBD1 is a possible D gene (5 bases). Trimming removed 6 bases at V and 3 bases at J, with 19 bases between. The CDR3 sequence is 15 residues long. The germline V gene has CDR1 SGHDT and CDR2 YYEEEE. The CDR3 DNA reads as TGTGCCAGCAACGATATGGGGCAGGGATTCTACGAGCAGTACTTC. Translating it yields CASNDMGQGFYEQYF.

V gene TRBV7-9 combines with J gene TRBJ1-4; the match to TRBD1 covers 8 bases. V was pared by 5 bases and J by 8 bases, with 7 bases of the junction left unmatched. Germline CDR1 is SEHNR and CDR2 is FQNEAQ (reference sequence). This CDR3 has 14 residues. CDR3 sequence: CASSPTGGDEKLFF. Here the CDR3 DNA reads TGTGCCAGCAGCCCAACAGGGGGGGACGAAAAACTGTTTTTT.

The CDR3, as DNA: TGCGCCAGCAGCTTTTCTCTAGCGGGAGGCAGGGAGACCCAGTACTTC. Translation: CASSFSLAGGRETQYF. This sequence joins TRBV5-1 and TRBJ2-5; 11 bases agree with TRBD2. Germline CDR1 reads SGHRS; CDR2 reads YFSETQ. V lost 2 bases, J lost 5 bases, and 8 bases stayed unmatched. CDR3 length: 16 residues.

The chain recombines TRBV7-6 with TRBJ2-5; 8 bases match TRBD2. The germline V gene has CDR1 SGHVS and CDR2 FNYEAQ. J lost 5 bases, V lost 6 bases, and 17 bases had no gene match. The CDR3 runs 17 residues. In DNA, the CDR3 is TGTGCCAGCAGTTCCCGCGCGGGGGGCGACCCACGGGAGACCCAGTACTTC. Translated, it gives CASSSRAGGDPRETQYF.

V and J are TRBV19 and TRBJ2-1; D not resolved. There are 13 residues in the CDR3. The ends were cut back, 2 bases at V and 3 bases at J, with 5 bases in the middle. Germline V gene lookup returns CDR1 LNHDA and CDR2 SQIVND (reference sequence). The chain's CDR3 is CASSINYYNEQFF. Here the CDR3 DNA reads TGTGCCAGTAGTATAAACTACTACAATGAGCAGTTCTTC.

DNA of the CDR3: TGCGCCAGCAGCCCCCTCAGGAATTCCTACGAGCAGTACTTC. This gives the protein CASSPLRNSYEQYF. The gene calls are TRBV5-1 and TRBJ2-7, with D uncertain. Germline V gene sequence: CDR1 SGHRS, CDR2 YFSETQ. V was clipped by 4 bases and J by 1 base, with 12 bases between them. CDR3 length: 14 residues.